This entry is about one T cell receptor beta chain. This specimen comes from a study of T cells after yellow fever vaccination. The CDR3 consists of 15 residues. The germline V and J ends were trimmed by 7 bases and 4 bases, with 18 bases remaining between them. Germline-derived CDR1 and CDR2 are SGDLS and YYNGEE. From the 5' RACE reads, TCRdb called clonotypes with MiXCR, one entry per CDR3 protein. The profile shows about 630,000 distinct CDR3 sequences, approximately 13% of them singletons. The starting material was PBMCs, obtained on the day of the yellow fever booster vaccination. The TCR was taken from a young man who received the YFV17D yellow fever vaccine. This sequence joins TRBV9 and TRBJ2-1; the D gene could be TRBD1 or TRBD2 (5 bases each). This chain's CDR3 is CASSGIEAAYNEQFF. DNA of the CDR3: TGTGCCAGCTCAGGGATAGAAGCGGCTTACAATGAGCAGTTCTTC.